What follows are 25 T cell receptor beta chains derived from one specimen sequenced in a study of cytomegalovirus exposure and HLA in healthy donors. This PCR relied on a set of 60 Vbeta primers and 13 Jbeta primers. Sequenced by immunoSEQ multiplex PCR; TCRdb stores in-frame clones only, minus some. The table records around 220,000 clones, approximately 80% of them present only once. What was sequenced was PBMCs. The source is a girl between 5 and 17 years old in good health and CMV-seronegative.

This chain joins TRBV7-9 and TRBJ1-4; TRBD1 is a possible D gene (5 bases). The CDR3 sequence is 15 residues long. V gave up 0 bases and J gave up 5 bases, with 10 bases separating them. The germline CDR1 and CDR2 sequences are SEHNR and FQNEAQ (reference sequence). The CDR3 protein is CASSLAQTVNEKLFF. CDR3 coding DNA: TGTGCCAGCAGCTTAGCACAGACAGTCAATGAAAAACTGTTTTTT.

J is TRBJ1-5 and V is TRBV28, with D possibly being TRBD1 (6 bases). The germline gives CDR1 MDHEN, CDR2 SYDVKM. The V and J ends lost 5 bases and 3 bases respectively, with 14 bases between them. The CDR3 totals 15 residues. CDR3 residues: CASSPRQATNQPQHF. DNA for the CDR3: TGTGCCAGCAGTCCCAGACAGGCTACCAATCAGCCCCAGCATTTT.

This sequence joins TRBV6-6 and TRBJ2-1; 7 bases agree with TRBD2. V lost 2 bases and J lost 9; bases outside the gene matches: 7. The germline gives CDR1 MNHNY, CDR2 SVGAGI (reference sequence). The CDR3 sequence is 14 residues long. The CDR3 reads CASSYTGGSGEQFF. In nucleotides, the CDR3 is TGTGCCAGCAGTTACACTGGCGGGAGTGGTGAGCAGTTCTTC.

The DNA of the CDR3 is TGTGCCAGCAGCCGAAGGACAGGGGAGTTAGCAGATACGCAGTATTTT. Residues: CASSRRTGELADTQYF. The V and J genes are TRBV16 and TRBJ2-3; the match to TRBD1 covers 9 bases. This CDR3 region has 16 residues. Germline V gene data show CDR1 as KGHSY and CDR2 as FQNENV. Trimming cost V 4 bases and J 4 bases; bases outside gene matches: 9.

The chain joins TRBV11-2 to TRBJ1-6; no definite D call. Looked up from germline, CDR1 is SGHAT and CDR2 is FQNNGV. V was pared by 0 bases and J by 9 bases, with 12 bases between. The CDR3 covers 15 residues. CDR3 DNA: TGTGCCAGCAGCTTAGAACCCGGGTTACGTTCACCCCTCCACTTT. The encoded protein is CASSLEPGLRSPLHF.

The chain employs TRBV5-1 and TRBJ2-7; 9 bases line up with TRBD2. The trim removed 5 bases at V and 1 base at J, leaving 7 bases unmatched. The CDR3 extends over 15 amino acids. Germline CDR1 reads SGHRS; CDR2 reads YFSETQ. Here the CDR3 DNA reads TGCGCCAGCAGTTGGACTAGCGAATCTTCCTACGAGCAGTACTTC. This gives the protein CASSWTSESSYEQYF.

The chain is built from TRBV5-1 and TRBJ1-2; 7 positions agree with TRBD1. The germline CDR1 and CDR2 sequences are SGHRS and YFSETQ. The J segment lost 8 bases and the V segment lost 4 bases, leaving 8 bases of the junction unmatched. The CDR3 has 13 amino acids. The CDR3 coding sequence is TGCGCCAGCAGCATTACAGGGGTATGGGGCTACACCTTC. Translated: CASSITGVWGYTF.

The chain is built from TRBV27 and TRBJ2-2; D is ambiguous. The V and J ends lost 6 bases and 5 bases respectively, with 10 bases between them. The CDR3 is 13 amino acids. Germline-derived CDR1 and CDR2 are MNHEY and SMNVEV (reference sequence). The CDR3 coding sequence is TGTGCCAGCAGGGTGGTGAGGACCGGGGAGCTGTTTTTT. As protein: CASRVVRTGELFF.

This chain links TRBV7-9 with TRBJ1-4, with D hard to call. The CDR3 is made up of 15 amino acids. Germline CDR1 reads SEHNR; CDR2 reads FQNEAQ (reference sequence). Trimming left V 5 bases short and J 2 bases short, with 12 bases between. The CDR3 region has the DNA TGTGCCAGCAGCCAGCGGGGTACCACTAATGAAAAACTGTTTTTT. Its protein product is CASSQRGTTNEKLFF.

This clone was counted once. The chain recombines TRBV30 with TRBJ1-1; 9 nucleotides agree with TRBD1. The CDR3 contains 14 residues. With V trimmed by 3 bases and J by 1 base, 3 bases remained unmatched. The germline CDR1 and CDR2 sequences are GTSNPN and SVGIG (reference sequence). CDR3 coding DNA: TGTGCCTGGAGGGACAGGGGTCGGAACACTGAAGCTTTCTTT. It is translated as CAWRDRGRNTEAFF. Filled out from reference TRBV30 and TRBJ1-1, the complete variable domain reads SQTIHQWPATLVQPVGSPLSLECTVEGTSNPNLYWYRQAAGRGLQLLFYSVGIGQISSEVPQNLSASRPQDRQFILSSKKLLLSDSGFYLCAWRDRGRNTEAFFGQGTRLTVV.

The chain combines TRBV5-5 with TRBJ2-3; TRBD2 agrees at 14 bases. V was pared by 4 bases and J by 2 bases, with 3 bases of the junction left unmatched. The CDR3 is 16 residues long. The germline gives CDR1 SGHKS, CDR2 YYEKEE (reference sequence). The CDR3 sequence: CASSGLAGGPTDTQYF. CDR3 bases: TGTGCCAGCAGCGGACTAGCGGGGGGACCCACAGATACGCAGTATTTT.

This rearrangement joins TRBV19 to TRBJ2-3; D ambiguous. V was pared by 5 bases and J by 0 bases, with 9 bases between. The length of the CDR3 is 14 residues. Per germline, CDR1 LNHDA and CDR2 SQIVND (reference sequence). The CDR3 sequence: CASSRGFSTDTQYF. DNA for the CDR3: TGTGCCAGTAGTCGAGGTTTTAGCACAGATACGCAGTATTTT.

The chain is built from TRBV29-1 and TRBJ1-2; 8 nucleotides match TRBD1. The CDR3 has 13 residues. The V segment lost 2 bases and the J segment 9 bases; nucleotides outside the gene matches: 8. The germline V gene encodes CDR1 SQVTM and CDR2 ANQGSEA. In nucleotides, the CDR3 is TGCAGCGTTGAAAGAGACAGGGGAAGTAGCTACACCTTC. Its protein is CSVERDRGSSYTF. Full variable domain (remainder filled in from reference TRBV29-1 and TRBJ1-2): SAVISQKPSRDICQRGTSLTIQCQVDSQVTMMFWYRQQPGQSLTLIATANQGSEATYESGFVIDKFPISRPNLTFSTLTVSNMSPEDSSIYLCSVERDRGSSYTFGSGTRLTVV.

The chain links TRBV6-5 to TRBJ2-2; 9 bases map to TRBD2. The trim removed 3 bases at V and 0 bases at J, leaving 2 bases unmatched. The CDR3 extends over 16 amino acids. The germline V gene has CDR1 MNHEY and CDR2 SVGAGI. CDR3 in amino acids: CASSYLAGSNTGELFF. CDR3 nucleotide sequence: TGTGCCAGCAGTTATCTAGCGGGATCGAACACCGGGGAGCTGTTTTTT.

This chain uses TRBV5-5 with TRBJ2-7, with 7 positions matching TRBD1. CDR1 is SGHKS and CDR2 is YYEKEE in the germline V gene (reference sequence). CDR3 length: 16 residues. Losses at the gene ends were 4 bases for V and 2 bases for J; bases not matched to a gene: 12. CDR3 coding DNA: TGTGCCAGCAGCACAATAGCCGGGCAGGGGGCCTACGAGCAGTACTTC. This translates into CASSTIAGQGAYEQYF. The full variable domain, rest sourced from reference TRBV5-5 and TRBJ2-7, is DAGVTQSPTHLIKTRGQQVTLRCSPISGHKSVSWYQQVLGQGPQFIFQYYEKEERGRGNFPDRFSARQFPNYSSELNVNALLLGDSALYLCASSTIAGQGAYEQYFGPGTRLTVT.

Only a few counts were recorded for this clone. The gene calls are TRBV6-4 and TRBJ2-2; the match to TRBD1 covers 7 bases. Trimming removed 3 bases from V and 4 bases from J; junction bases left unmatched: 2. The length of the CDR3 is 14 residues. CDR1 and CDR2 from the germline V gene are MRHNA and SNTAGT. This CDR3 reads CASSDSGGTGELFF. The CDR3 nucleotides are TGTGCCAGCAGTGATTCAGGGGGCACCGGGGAGCTGTTTTTT.

CDR3 loop: CSASYVTQYF. CDR3 sequence (DNA): TGCAGTGCGAGCTACGTGACCCAGTACTTC. V is TRBV20-1 and J is TRBJ2-5, with D unclear. The V and J ends lost 6 bases and 7 bases respectively, with 9 bases between them. The CDR3 sequence is 10 residues long. The germline V gene has CDR1 DFQATT and CDR2 SNEGSKA (reference sequence).

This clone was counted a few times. The CDR3 bases are TGCGCCAGCAGCCAATTCGTTTCCTACGAGCAGTACTTC. Residues: CASSQFVSYEQYF. The chain is built from TRBV4-3 and TRBJ2-7; D remains unclear. The length of the CDR3 is 13 residues. The V end lost 2 bases, the J end lost 1 base, and 6 bases lay between the germline ends. Germline CDR1 LGHNA, CDR2 YSLEER.

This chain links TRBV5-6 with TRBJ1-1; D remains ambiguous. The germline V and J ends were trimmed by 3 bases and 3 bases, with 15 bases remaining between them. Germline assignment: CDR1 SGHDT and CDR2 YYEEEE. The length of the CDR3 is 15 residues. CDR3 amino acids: CASSWSLVGDTEAFF. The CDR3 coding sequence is TGTGCCAGCAGCTGGAGTTTAGTGGGAGACACTGAAGCTTTCTTT.

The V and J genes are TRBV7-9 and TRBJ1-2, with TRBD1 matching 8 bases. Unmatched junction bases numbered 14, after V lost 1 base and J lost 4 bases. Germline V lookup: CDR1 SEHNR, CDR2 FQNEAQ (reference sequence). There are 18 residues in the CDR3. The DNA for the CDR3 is TGTGCCAGCAGCTTAGATCTTGGTAGGACAGGGCAGCTCTATGGCTACACCTTC. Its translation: CASSLDLGRTGQLYGYTF.

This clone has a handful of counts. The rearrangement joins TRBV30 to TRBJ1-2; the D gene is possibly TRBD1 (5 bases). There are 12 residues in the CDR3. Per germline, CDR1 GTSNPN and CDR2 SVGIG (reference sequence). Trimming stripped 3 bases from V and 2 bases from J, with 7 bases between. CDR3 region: CAWRGRNYGYTF. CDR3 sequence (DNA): TGTGCCTGGAGGGGGCGAAACTATGGCTACACCTTC.

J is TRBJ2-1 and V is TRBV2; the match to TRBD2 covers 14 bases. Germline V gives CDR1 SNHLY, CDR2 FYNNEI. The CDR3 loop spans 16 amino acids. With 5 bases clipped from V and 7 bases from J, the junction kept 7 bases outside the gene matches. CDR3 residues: CASSPSTSGGGNEQFF. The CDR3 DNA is TGTGCCAGCAGTCCCTCGACTAGCGGGGGGGGTAATGAGCAGTTCTTC. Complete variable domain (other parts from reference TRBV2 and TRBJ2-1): EPEVTQTPSHQVTQMGQEVILRCVPISNHLYFYWYRQILGQKVEFLVSFYNNEISEKSEIFDDQFSVERPDGSNFTLKIRSTKLEDSAMYFCASSPSTSGGGNEQFFGPGTRLTVL.

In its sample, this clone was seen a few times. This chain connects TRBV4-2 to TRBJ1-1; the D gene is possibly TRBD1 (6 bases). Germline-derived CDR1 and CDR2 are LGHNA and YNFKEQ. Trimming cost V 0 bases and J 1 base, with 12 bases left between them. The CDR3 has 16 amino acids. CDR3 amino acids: CASSQDLVRGNTEAFF. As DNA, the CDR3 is TGTGCCAGCAGCCAAGATTTGGTCAGGGGGAACACTGAAGCTTTCTTT.

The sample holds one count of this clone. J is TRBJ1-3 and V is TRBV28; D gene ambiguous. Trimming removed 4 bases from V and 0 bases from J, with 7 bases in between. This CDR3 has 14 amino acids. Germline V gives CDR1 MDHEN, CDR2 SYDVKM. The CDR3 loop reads CASSSTGSGNTIYF. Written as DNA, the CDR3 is TGTGCCAGCAGTTCGACGGGCTCTGGAAACACCATATATTTT.

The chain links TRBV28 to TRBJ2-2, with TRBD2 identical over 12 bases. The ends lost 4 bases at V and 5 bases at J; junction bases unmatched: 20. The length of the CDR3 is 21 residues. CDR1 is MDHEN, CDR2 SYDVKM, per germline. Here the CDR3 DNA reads TGTGCCAGCAGTTCCACTACAGGGTACCTAGCGGGAGGGTTTGAAACCGGGGAGCTGTTTTTT. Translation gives CASSSTTGYLAGGFETGELFF. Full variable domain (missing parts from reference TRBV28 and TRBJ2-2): DVKVTQSSRYLVKRTGEKVFLECVQDMDHENMFWYRQDPGLGLRLIYFSYDVKMKEKGDIPEGYSVSREKKERFSLILESASTNQTSMYLCASSSTTGYLAGGFETGELFFGEGSRLTVL.